The TCR beta chain under discussion was sequenced for a study of blood T cell repertoires in COVID-19 (dated by TCRdb to the early 2020s). Turning to the overall study: The collaborator samples originated in the United States, Italy and Spain and spanned the acute and convalescent phases of COVID-19. Where available, HLA class I and class II types were obtained from metadata supplied by the sample provider rather than from assay-based typing. The repertoires were released in a freely available public database intended as a resource for research on the immune response to SARS-CoV-2. The samples were drawn from the first 160 participants of the ongoing ImmuneRACE study and from some 1,300 subjects provided by 6 global collaborators. The material from the prospective study consisted of cDNA or gDNA derived from T cells, B-cell-depleted T cells, or PBMCs. Nearly every sample came with metadata listing a de-identified subject ID, COVID-19 status, age in years and sex. The dataset comprised deeply sampled blood TCRbeta repertoires from subjects exposed to, actively infected with, or recovered from COVID-19.

Regarding this clone: There is no known antigen for this receptor. Nothing much larger sits one base from this clone, and base qualities are not available.

Beyond this particular receptor, the publication reports: The amount of clinical and demographic metadata varied by source and participant and was provided uncurated.

TCRbeta CDR3 regions were amplified from genomic DNA using the immunoSEQ Assay, a bias-controlled multiplex PCR. In the authors' own workflow: Within the assay, amplification of reference gene primers was used to estimate how many nucleated cells each sample contained. To quantify the absolute abundance of each unique TCRbeta CDR3 rearrangement, sequence reads were collapsed and filtered. Productive Simpson clonality was computed per sample as the square root of Simpson's diversity index over productive rearrangements. This is the immuneACCESS table as TCRdb keeps it, with only in-frame sequences that have V and J called. A part of the clones is gone; compared with another copy, unresolved V genes explain less than half, and the rest is unexplained. Clone size and the V and J calls come from that table; the DNA yielded D and trimming. The sample includes about 500,000 clones, with roughly 89% observed a single time. Clones ranked in the top ten supply roughly 0.9% of the sample.

In Seattle, one collaborating source enrolled patients while the infection was active and tracked those patients longitudinally over the course of disease. Whole blood was collected in K2EDTA tubes by collaborating institutions according to the institutions' own protocols. For TCRbeta analysis, collaborators shipped samples as frozen whole blood, isolated PBMCs, or DNA extracted from either of those sample types. Via the germline V gene (reference sequence), CDR1 is MNHEY and CDR2 SMNVEV. V gives up 5 bases and J gives up 1 base, and the segment between their germline ends measures 25 bases. From the cysteine up to the phenylalanine, the CDR3 has a length of 19 residues. Only CDR3 DNA is held: 57 bases, read in frame from base 1.

What was sequenced was peripheral blood. The V and J genes are TRBV27 and TRBJ2-3; TRBD2 could be the D gene, as 9 bases match. The sequence was collected from a man between 18 and 35 years old with COVID-19, enrolled during active disease. The DNA is TGTGCCAGCAGTGCCTCAGGGGGCGGGAGGGCCTTCGGCACAGATACGCAGTATTTT. Its coded protein is CASSASGGGRAFGTDTQYF.